The present TCR beta chain was sequenced within a study of blood T cells in healthy people across ages (dated by TCRdb to between 2014 and 2017). Regarding the study in general: In model experiments, template switching captured roughly one uniquely barcoded TCR beta cDNA molecule for every two T cells. For two donors (one aged 18 to 29 and one aged 80 or older), the study analyzed two additional independent replicas of 1 million unique cDNA reads from the same blood draw. Donors were grouped into four age groups: young (average roughly 16 years), middle-aged (about 40), aged (approximately 67) and long-lived (about 89). To avoid experimental bias, donors of different ages were spread randomly across the sequencing lanes. To track age-related changes in TCR beta repertoire diversity, the study relied on deep sequencing normalized with unique cDNA molecular identifiers. Overall results and qualifications from the work: The percentage of naive T cells measured by flow cytometry correlated strongly with observed TCR beta diversity. Observed TCR beta diversity per million T cells fell roughly linearly with age, and a significant reduction was already apparent by age approximately 41. Because the CMV infection status of the donors was unknown, age-related changes in expanded clonotypes may potentially have been confounded. Because profiling used bulk unsorted PBMCs, naive and antigen-experienced compartments could not be compared conclusively. Estimates of total diversity from one million sequenced T cells were regarded as lower bounds and underestimates. The long-lived group showed more naive CD4+ T cells, fewer expanded clones and increased TCR diversity than the aged group, suggesting age selection.

The receptor library was made with 5' RACE. This sample was sequenced with an Illumina HiSeq 2500. A second PCR of roughly 6 to 11 cycles was run with a J-beta primer mix and a sample-barcoded 5' primer. A template-switch 5' adaptor carrying 12 random nucleotides introduced a unique molecular identifier onto each TCR beta cDNA molecule. Each sample yielded at least 3 million CDR3-containing paired-end reads. All of the RNA was converted into first-strand cDNA using the Mint cDNA synthesis kit, with a TRBC-specific oligonucleotide serving as the primer. After uracil-DNA glycosylase treatment, a first 18-cycle PCR used universal primers M1SS and BC2_uni_R on all cDNA. Regarding the original processing steps: For normalization, 1 million high-quality reads, each with a distinct molecular identifier, were randomly selected from each sample. Reads with shared molecular identifiers were discarded instead of being binned into consensus sequences. CDR3 identification, clonotype clustering and error correction used MiTCR with a Q25 quality threshold and the strictest error-elimination algorithm. A nonparametric unseen species model with Euler transformation was used to estimate lower-bound total TCR beta diversity. TCRdb cleaned the public reads at Q25 with fastp, built clones with MiXCR and kept in-frame beta chains. Duplicate CDR3 protein sequences are folded into a single record with the most common DNA and genes. Here the V and J calls rest on TCRdb's processing, not on the authors' analysis. This sample lists 1,500,000 or so distinct CDR3 sequences; about 45% were detected once. Together, the top ten hold around 4% of the sample.

CDR1 is given as LNHNV and CDR2 as YYDKDF, both from the germline V gene (reference sequence). Measured from the cysteine to the phenylalanine, the CDR3 is 15 residues long. The CDR3 DNA has 45 bases and is translated from base 1. Trimming removed 0 bases from V and 2 bases from J, leaving 8 bases between the germline ends. Turning to this clonotype: Its specific antigen is unknown. Within one base of it there is no much larger clone, and no base qualities were kept.

The roughly 42 donors, aged roughly 6 to 95 years, were systemically healthy Caucasian individuals from Russia. Each donor gave around 9 milliliters of peripheral blood, collected into EDTA-treated Vacutainer tubes. Ficoll-Paque density-gradient centrifugation was used to isolate PBMCs, with at least 7 million obtained per sample. Total RNA, at least 5 micrograms per sample, was extracted from PBMCs with Trizol reagent. For every donor, flow cytometry on a PBMC aliquot measured the percentage of naive CD45RAhigh/CD27high T cells. Sequenced sample: blood. Recombination linked TRBV15 to TRBJ2-1, with the D segment identity uncertain. This clonotype was obtained from a woman in her late teens or twenties in good health. The nucleotide sequence reads TGTGCCACCAGCAGAGATCGGGCCCCCTACAATGAGCAGTTCTTC. This codes for CATSRDRAPYNEQFF.